These T cell receptor beta chains were read from a single sample in a study of shared clonotypes between healthy human individuals. Generated by immunoSEQ multiplex PCR, the TCRdb table keeps only in-frame clones and is missing some. The repertoire consists of 2,100,000 or so clones, with more than 90% occurring once and the leading ten covering around 0.13%. Sequencing was done on a sample of naive CD4+ T cells sorted from blood. The receptors were gathered from a young man in good health. Each CDR3 is given with its conserved first and last residue. A D gene is named only where the DNA matches it firmly. Size values are once, few and many counts, or a class for expanded clones, and some rows have none.

clone_size: -
cdr3_length: 15
v_call: TRBV2
j_call: TRBJ1-6
d_call: -
cdr3_aa: CASSESWRYNSPLHF
cdr3_nt: TGTGCCAGCAGTGAAAGTTGGAGATATAATTCACCCCTCCACTTT

clone_size: -
cdr3_length: 14
v_call: TRBV5-1
j_call: TRBJ2-5
d_call: TRBD2
cdr3_aa: CASSLGGLGETQYF
cdr3_nt: TGCGCCAGCAGCTTGGGCGGACTAGGAGAGACCCAGTACTTC

clone_size: -
cdr3_length: 16
v_call: TRBV9
j_call: TRBJ2-5
d_call: -
cdr3_aa: CASSVGDRATQETQYF
cdr3_nt: TGTGCCAGCAGCGTAGGTGACAGAGCCACACAAGAGACCCAGTACTTC

clone_size: -
cdr3_length: 16
v_call: TRBV5-1
j_call: TRBJ1-2
d_call: TRBD1
cdr3_aa: CASSLVPQGDIYGYTF
cdr3_nt: TGCGCCAGCAGCTTGGTACCACAGGGGGATATCTATGGCTACACCTTC

clone_size: -
cdr3_length: 13
v_call: TRBV6-5
j_call: TRBJ2-2
d_call: -
cdr3_aa: CASSYRTTGELFF
cdr3_nt: TGTGCCAGCAGTTACCGGACCACCGGGGAGCTGTTTTTT

clone_size: -
cdr3_length: 15
v_call: TRBV11-2
j_call: TRBJ1-1
d_call: TRBD1
cdr3_aa: CASSRGTGRLTEAFF
cdr3_nt: TGTGCCAGCAGCAGAGGGACAGGGCGACTGACTGAAGCTTTCTTT

clone_size: -
cdr3_length: 14
v_call: TRBV2
j_call: TRBJ2-7
d_call: TRBD2
cdr3_aa: CASKGTSVSYEQYF
cdr3_nt: TGTGCCAGCAAGGGGACTAGCGTCTCCTACGAGCAGTACTTC

clone_size: -
cdr3_length: 15
v_call: TRBV6-1
j_call: TRBJ2-4
d_call: -
cdr3_aa: CASSAGQLAKNIQYF
cdr3_nt: TGTGCCAGCAGTGCCGGACAGCTAGCCAAAAACATTCAGTACTTC

clone_size: -
cdr3_length: 16
v_call: TRBV2
j_call: TRBJ2-3
d_call: TRBD2
cdr3_aa: CASRPGTSASTDTQYF
cdr3_nt: TGTGCCAGCAGACCCGGGACTAGCGCCAGCACAGATACGCAGTATTTT

clone_size: -
cdr3_length: 14
v_call: TRBV2
j_call: TRBJ2-7
d_call: -
cdr3_aa: CPPRASVSDYEQYF
cdr3_nt: TGCCCCCCAAGGGCTAGCGTATCAGACTACGAGCAGTACTTC

clone_size: -
cdr3_length: 12
v_call: TRBV2
j_call: TRBJ2-7
d_call: -
cdr3_aa: CASREDRNEQYF
cdr3_nt: TGTGCCAGCAGAGAGGACAGAAACGAGCAGTACTTC

clone_size: -
cdr3_length: 13
v_call: TRBV11-3
j_call: TRBJ2-1
d_call: -
cdr3_aa: CASSLGAYNEQFF
cdr3_nt: TGTGCCAGCAGCCTCGGGGCTTACAATGAGCAGTTCTTC

clone_size: -
cdr3_length: 18
v_call: TRBV21-1
j_call: TRBJ2-7
d_call: -
cdr3_aa: CASSSCGTSGRSSYEQYF
cdr3_nt: TGTGCCAGCAGCTCCTGCGGGACTAGCGGGAGGAGCTCCTACGAGCAGTACTTC

clone_size: -
cdr3_length: 13
v_call: TRBV14
j_call: TRBJ1-2
d_call: -
cdr3_aa: CASSQVQGYGYTF
cdr3_nt: TGTGCCAGCAGCCAAGTGCAAGGGTACGGCTACACCTTC

clone_size: -
cdr3_length: 13
v_call: TRBV2
j_call: TRBJ2-5
d_call: -
cdr3_aa: CASIAVGRETQYF
cdr3_nt: TGTGCCAGCATTGCGGTAGGGAGAGAGACCCAGTACTTC

clone_size: -
cdr3_length: 14
v_call: TRBV5-1
j_call: TRBJ1-4
d_call: -
cdr3_aa: CASSLSATNEKLFF
cdr3_nt: TGCGCCAGCAGCTTGTCTGCAACTAATGAAAAACTGTTTTTT

clone_size: -
cdr3_length: 15
v_call: TRBV10-2
j_call: TRBJ1-5
d_call: -
cdr3_aa: CASSEEWGGNQPQHF
cdr3_nt: TGCGCCAGCAGTGAGGAGTGGGGGGGCAATCAGCCCCAGCATTTT

clone_size: -
cdr3_length: 16
v_call: TRBV30
j_call: TRBJ1-6
d_call: TRBD1
cdr3_aa: CAWRRTGGIGDSPLHF
cdr3_nt: TGTGCCTGGAGAAGGACAGGGGGCATAGGTGATTCACCCCTCCACTTT

clone_size: -
cdr3_length: 15
v_call: TRBV7-2
j_call: TRBJ1-2
d_call: TRBD1
cdr3_aa: CASSLGPGQIYGYTF
cdr3_nt: TGTGCCAGCAGCTTAGGTCCGGGACAGATCTATGGCTACACCTTC

clone_size: -
cdr3_length: 15
v_call: TRBV10-2
j_call: TRBJ1-5
d_call: TRBD1
cdr3_aa: CASRDRGPVNQPQHF
cdr3_nt: TGCGCCAGCAGGGACAGGGGGCCGGTAAATCAGCCCCAGCATTTT

clone_size: -
cdr3_length: 15
v_call: TRBV18
j_call: TRBJ2-6
d_call: -
cdr3_aa: CASSPRHSGANVLTF
cdr3_nt: TGTGCCAGCTCACCGAGGCACTCTGGGGCCAACGTCCTGACTTTC

clone_size: -
cdr3_length: 13
v_call: TRBV6-1
j_call: TRBJ2-7
d_call: -
cdr3_aa: CASSDRVPYEQYF
cdr3_nt: TGTGCCAGCAGTGATCGAGTACCCTACGAGCAGTACTTC

clone_size: once
cdr3_length: 16
v_call: TRBV18
j_call: TRBJ2-1
d_call: -
cdr3_aa: CASSPRQASSYNEQFF
cdr3_nt: TGTGCCAGCTCACCAAGACAGGCCAGCTCCTACAATGAGCAGTTCTTC